The source of this T cell receptor beta chain is a study of shared clonotypes between healthy human individuals. Overall study context: The study enrolled two women and a few men aged 18 to 49.

This clone was counted once. TCRdb's table, derived via immunoSEQ multiplex PCR, lists solely in-frame clones and lacks some. The table records hundreds of thousands of clones, roughly 95% of them present only once. Germline V CDR1 and CDR2: LNHDA, SQIVND (reference sequence). V shed 5 bases and J shed 0 bases, with 32 bases lying between them. This CDR3 is 22 amino acids long. Terminally differentiated effector memory CD45RA+ cells were excluded by CCR7 positive selection of CD45RO-negative cells. The specimen was naive CD8+ T cells sorted from blood. This clonotype originated in a woman in her twenties or thirties in good health. The rearrangement joins TRBV19 to TRBJ1-5, with D perhaps TRBD1 (5 bases). DNA for the CDR3: TGTGCCAGTAGTGGGGACCGCGGGCCCGCCACTATCATCCCATATAGCAATCAGCCCCAGCATTTT. Translation: CASSGDRGPATIIPYSNQPQHF.